This T cell receptor beta chain was identified in a study of blood T cells in healthy people across ages. V gave up 1 base and J gave up 4 bases, with 13 bases separating them. CDR1 and CDR2 (germline): LGHNA, YNFKEQ. The CDR3 consists of 16 residues. Then a second PCR, running roughly 7 to 11 cycles, was carried out with a sample-barcoded 5' primer and a J-beta primer mix. TCRdb reprocessed the 5' RACE reads with MiXCR, giving one entry per CDR3 protein. The sample lists 1 million or so distinct CDR3 sequences; more than 35% were seen once. This TCR was sampled from a woman aged 60-75 years in good health. The specimen sequenced was blood. The chain recombines TRBV4-2 with TRBJ1-4; possibly TRBD1 for D (5 bases). The CDR3 reads CASSQAQETVNEKLFF. CDR3 nucleotides: TGTGCCAGCAGCCAAGCACAGGAGACTGTTAATGAAAAACTGTTTTTT.